These 15 T cell receptor beta chains originate from one sample sequenced in a study of control samples from healthy donors and cancer patients. The method was immunoSEQ multiplex PCR; TCRdb's version includes in-frame clones alone and lacks a portion of them. Among around 190,000 clones listed, more than 90% were seen once. Material: blood. These receptors were taken from a man in his thirties or forties in good health.

V is TRBV27 and J is TRBJ1-2; no clear D gene. Germline assignment: CDR1 MNHEY and CDR2 SMNVEV (reference sequence). Trimming shortened V by 6 bases and J by 8 bases, and 19 bases separated the two germline ends. This CDR3 is 14 amino acids long. The CDR3 loop reads CASSTGVALGGYTF. The CDR3 coding sequence is TGTGCCAGCAGCACGGGCGTTGCCCTCGGGGGCTACACCTTC.

V gene TRBV14 combines with J gene TRBJ2-1, with no clear D. This CDR3 is 11 amino acids long. Trimming pared 2 bases from V and 8 bases from J, leaving 4 bases between. Germline V lookup: CDR1 SGHDN, CDR2 FVKESK. The CDR3 spells CASSQRDEQFF. The CDR3 nucleotides are TGTGCCAGCAGCCAAAGGGATGAGCAGTTCTTC.

The V and J genes are TRBV7-9 and TRBJ1-3; D call uncertain. The length of the CDR3 is 15 residues. The germline V gene encodes CDR1 SEHNR and CDR2 FQNEAQ (reference sequence). The ends were cut back, 6 bases at V and 2 bases at J, with 14 bases in the middle. DNA of the CDR3: TGTGCCAGCAGTCGGGAGGAGGGTGCTGGAAACACCATATATTTT. Translated: CASSREEGAGNTIYF.

The rearrangement links TRBV5-1 to TRBJ2-5; 13 bases are a match to TRBD2. The CDR3 runs to 15 residues. Germline V gene data show CDR1 as SGHRS and CDR2 as YFSETQ. Trimming at V came to 4 bases and at J to 6 bases, leaving 6 bases not matched to a gene. The CDR3 loop reads CASSHGTSGKKTQYF. The CDR3 DNA sequence: TGCGCCAGCAGCCACGGGACTAGCGGGAAAAAGACCCAGTACTTC.

CDR3 nucleotide sequence: TGCGCCAGCAGCCCCTTTCCCCGGGACAGGGATCACTATGGCTACACCTTC. Translating gives CASSPFPRDRDHYGYTF. The chain combines TRBV4-1 with TRBJ1-2, with TRBD1 identical over 9 bases. V trimming: 4 bases; J trimming: 3 bases; junction bases outside the gene matches: 12. Germline V gene data show CDR1 as MGHRA and CDR2 as YSYEKL. The CDR3 sequence is 17 residues long.

This chain connects TRBV10-1 to TRBJ2-3; TRBD2 might be the D (7 bases). Germline V gene sequence: CDR1 WNHNN, CDR2 SYGVQD (reference sequence). There are 14 residues in the CDR3. Trimming removed 5 bases from V and 5 bases from J, with 14 bases in between. The CDR3 DNA sequence: TGCGCCAGCAGTCTGGGGGGGGGCCAAGATACGCAGTATTTT. Amino acids: CASSLGGGQDTQYF.

In regard to this clone: This same CDR3 is encoded by further DNA sequences in the sample. The V call is TRBV24-1, the J call TRBJ2-5; 9 bases agree with TRBD1. Losses at the gene ends were 0 bases for V and 5 bases for J; bases not matched to a gene: 3. Germline V gene sequence: CDR1 KGHDR, CDR2 SFDVKD. The CDR3 contains 15 residues. DNA for the CDR3: TGTGCCACCAGTGATTTGCGGACAGGGGAGGAGACCCAGTACTTC. It codes for CATSDLRTGEETQYF.

The chain links TRBV19 to TRBJ1-2; TRBD1 is a possible D gene (5 bases). Germline lookup yields CDR1 LNHDA and CDR2 SQIVND (reference sequence). V lost 4 bases and J lost 6, with 12 bases in between. The length of the CDR3 is 13 residues. The CDR3 sequence is CASSNTGINGYTF. Here the CDR3 DNA reads TGTGCCAGTAGTAATACAGGTATCAATGGCTACACCTTC.

V gene TRBV19 combines with J gene TRBJ1-1; D perhaps matches TRBD1 (6 bases). V lost 5 bases, J lost 7 bases, and 17 bases lay in between. From germline, CDR1 is LNHDA and CDR2 SQIVND (reference sequence). The CDR3 runs to 14 residues. The CDR3 loop reads CASSLLPQGHEAFF. CDR3 DNA sequence: TGTGCCAGTAGTTTGTTACCGCAGGGGCATGAAGCTTTCTTT.

Comment on this clone: The sample holds other DNA sequences that translate to the same CDR3. The chain has TRBV15 and TRBJ2-7; unclear D gene. The CDR3 length is 13 residues. V was pared by 1 base and J by 0 bases, with 4 bases between. CDR1 is LNHNV and CDR2 is YYDKDF in the germline V gene (reference sequence). In DNA form, the CDR3 reads TGTGCCACCAGCAGAGGGGGCTCCTACGAGCAGTACTTC. Translation gives CATSRGGSYEQYF.

This clone was detected a few times. CDR3 nucleotides: TGTGCCATCGCGACAGGGAGTCACAATGAGCAGTTCTTC. This encodes CAIATGSHNEQFF. The chain employs TRBV10-3 and TRBJ2-1; 7 bases are a match to TRBD1. Germline lookup yields CDR1 ENHRY and CDR2 SYGVKD. V was pared by 8 bases and J by 5 bases, with 6 bases of the junction left unmatched. This CDR3 spans 13 amino acids.

A single count supports this clone. The genes are TRBV3-1 (or the pseudogene TRBV3-2) and TRBJ1-2, with D unresolved. This CDR3 has 12 amino acids. Trimming cost V 9 bases and J 1 base, with 9 bases left between them. Germline-derived CDR1 and CDR2 are LGHDT and YNNKEL (reference sequence). In nucleotides, the CDR3 is TGTGCCAGTTCGACCCTTAACTATGGCTACACCTTC. This sequence encodes CASSTLNYGYTF.

The chain joins TRBV19 to TRBJ2-5; TRBD2 matches 9 bases. V lost 6 bases to trimming and J lost 3 bases; unmatched junction nucleotides: 8. Germline V lookup: CDR1 LNHDA, CDR2 SQIVND (reference sequence). The CDR3 consists of 15 residues. This chain's CDR3 is CASRFAGGKKETQYF. CDR3 nucleotide sequence: TGTGCCAGTAGATTCGCGGGAGGGAAAAAAGAGACCCAGTACTTC.

The V call is TRBV3-1 (or the pseudogene TRBV3-2), the J call TRBJ1-6; TRBD1 agrees at 8 bases. Germline CDR1 reads LGHDT; CDR2 reads YNNKEL (reference sequence). The CDR3 spans 15 residues. Trimming removed 6 bases from V and 7 bases from J; junction bases left unmatched: 8. The CDR3 spells CASRRLDRGNSPLHF. The CDR3 nucleotides are TGTGCCAGCAGGCGACTTGACAGGGGAAATTCACCCCTCCACTTT.

This clone was found once. The rearrangement uses TRBV7-6 and TRBJ2-3, with D perhaps being TRBD1 or TRBD2 (5 bases each). The length of the CDR3 is 16 residues. V was cut by 6 bases and J by 6 bases, with 22 bases left in between. CDR1 is SGHVS and CDR2 is FNYEAQ in the germline V gene. The CDR3 is CASSFDRDGLSDTQYF. The CDR3 coding sequence is TGTGCCAGCAGTTTCGACCGGGACGGGCTCTCGGATACGCAGTATTTT.